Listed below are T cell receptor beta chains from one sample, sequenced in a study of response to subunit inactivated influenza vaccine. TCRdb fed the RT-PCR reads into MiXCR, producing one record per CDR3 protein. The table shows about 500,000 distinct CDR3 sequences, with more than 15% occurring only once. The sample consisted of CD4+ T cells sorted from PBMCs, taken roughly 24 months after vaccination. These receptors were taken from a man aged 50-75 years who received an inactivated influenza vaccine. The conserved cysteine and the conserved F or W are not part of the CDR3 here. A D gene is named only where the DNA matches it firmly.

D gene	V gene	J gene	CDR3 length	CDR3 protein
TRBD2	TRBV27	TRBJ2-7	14	ASSLWASGGSYEQY
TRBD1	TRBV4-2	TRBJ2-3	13	ASSRQGLGTDAQY
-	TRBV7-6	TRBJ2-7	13	ASSFSGGLAPEQY
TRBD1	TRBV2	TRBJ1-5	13	ASSETRQGNQPQH
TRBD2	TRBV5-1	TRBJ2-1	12	ASSPLAGSNEQF
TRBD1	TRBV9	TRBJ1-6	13	ASSVGQGRNSPLH
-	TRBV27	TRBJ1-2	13	ASSQSGGRSFGYT
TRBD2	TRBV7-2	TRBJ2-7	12	ASSSLAGTSEQY
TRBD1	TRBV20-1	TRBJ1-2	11	SARDQTGAGYT
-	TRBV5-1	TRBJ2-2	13	ASSSRDGYTGELF
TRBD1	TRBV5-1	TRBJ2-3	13	ASSPGTGFPDTQY
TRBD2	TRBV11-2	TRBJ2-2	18	ASSLSSGGASRRRAGELF
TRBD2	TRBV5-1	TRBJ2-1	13	ASSLSRDGRDEQF
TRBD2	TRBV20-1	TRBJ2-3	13	SARDGLAGIDTQY